The 29 T cell receptor beta chains below all came from one sample that was sequenced in a study of blood T cell repertoires in COVID-19. This table comes from immunoSEQ multiplex PCR, and its TCRdb copy is limited to in-frame clones, with some not included. This sample has around 180,000 clones; about 85% occur once, and the top ten carry more than 8%. Sequencing was carried out using peripheral blood. The receptor set was obtained from a woman older than 75 with acute or convalescent COVID-19.

V is TRBV2 and J is TRBJ1-2; TRBD1 is a possible D gene (5 bases). The CDR3 spans 15 residues. V dropped 6 bases and J dropped 8 bases, with 22 bases sitting between them. The germline V gene has CDR1 SNHLY and CDR2 FYNNEI. The CDR3: CASSQSSGGVWGYTF. The CDR3, as DNA: TGTGCCAGCAGCCAAAGCTCCGGGGGAGTCTGGGGCTACACCTTC.

The chain uses TRBV9 and TRBJ2-1; no reliable D call. From germline, CDR1 is SGDLS and CDR2 YYNGEE. V lost 3 bases and J 9 bases, leaving 10 bases between the germline ends. The CDR3 consists of 12 residues. Here the CDR3 DNA reads TGTGCCAGCAGCGGACGAGGTGGTGAGCAGTTCTTC. Amino acids: CASSGRGGEQFF.

V is TRBV6-5 and J is TRBJ2-7, with D maybe TRBD2 (6 bases). Germline CDR1 is MNHEY and CDR2 is SVGAGI. Trimming shortened V by 6 bases and J by 1 base, and 16 bases separated the two germline ends. CDR3 size: 15 residues. The CDR3 protein is CASSLPGTPSYEQYF. The CDR3 region has the DNA TGTGCCAGCAGCTTACCCGGGACTCCTTCCTACGAGCAGTACTTC.

The chain couples TRBV18 to TRBJ2-5, with unresolved D. The germline gives CDR1 KGHSH, CDR2 LQKENI. The CDR3 loop spans 13 amino acids. V was pared by 0 bases and J by 5 bases, with 7 bases between. The DNA of the CDR3 is TGTGCCAGCTCACCACCGAATCAGGAGACCCAGTACTTC. Its translation: CASSPPNQETQYF.

The chain joins TRBV25-1 to TRBJ1-1, with 7 bases aligning to TRBD1. Germline-derived CDR1 and CDR2 are MGHDK and SYGVNS. With 3 bases clipped from V and 5 bases from J, the junction kept 6 bases outside the gene matches. CDR3 length: 14 amino acids. The CDR3 DNA follows: TGTGCCAGCAGTGACAGAGGGGGCGAAACTGAAGCTTTCTTT. Residues: CASSDRGGETEAFF.

The rearrangement uses TRBV15 and TRBJ2-5; possible D gene TRBD1, 6 bases. V was cut by 1 base and J by 2 bases, with 8 bases left in between. CDR3 size: 14 residues. Germline V gene sequence: CDR1 LNHNV, CDR2 YYDKDF (reference sequence). The CDR3 protein is CATSRAGQQETQYF. In DNA form, the CDR3 reads TGTGCCACCAGCAGAGCCGGACAGCAAGAGACCCAGTACTTC.

The chain couples TRBV3-1 (or the pseudogene TRBV3-2) to TRBJ1-6; D is unclear. CDR3 length equals 15 residues. V was clipped by 4 bases and J by 10 bases, with 17 bases between them. CDR1 and CDR2 from the germline V gene are LGHDT and YNNKEL (reference sequence). DNA for the CDR3: TGTGCCAGCAGCCCGTCGGGTATACTACGGTCACCCCTCCACTTT. Amino acids: CASSPSGILRSPLHF.

The chain has TRBV3-1 (or the pseudogene TRBV3-2) and TRBJ2-1; 12 bases align to TRBD2. V dropped 6 bases and J dropped 10; count of bases not matched to a gene: 7. Germline V gene lookup returns CDR1 LGHDT and CDR2 YNNKEL (reference sequence). The CDR3 contains 14 residues. The DNA of the CDR3 is TGTGCCAGCAGATCTAGCGGGGGGGCTCGGGAGCAGTTCTTC. It specifies CASRSSGGAREQFF.

V is TRBV5-1 and J is TRBJ2-5, with D tentatively TRBD2 (5 bases). Germline CDR1 reads SGHRS; CDR2 reads YFSETQ. Deletions cut 4 bases from V and 4 bases from J, with 11 bases between. The CDR3 is made up of 13 amino acids. CDR3 sequence reads: CASSPPGSETQYF. Written as DNA, the CDR3 is TGCGCCAGCAGCCCCCCGGGGTCAGAGACCCAGTACTTC.

This clone occurred a few times. The chain is built from TRBV27 and TRBJ1-6, with TRBD1 as a possible D gene (5 bases). The length of the CDR3 is 13 residues. The V gene lost 8 bases and the J gene lost 5 bases, with 10 bases spanning the gap. From germline, CDR1 is MNHEY and CDR2 SMNVEV (reference sequence). The CDR3 DNA is TGTGCCAGCGGTCGGGGGAATAATTCACCCCTCCACTTT. As protein: CASGRGNNSPLHF.

The chain employs TRBV19 and TRBJ1-2; 7 bases fit TRBD1. The V gene end was trimmed by 8 bases and the J gene end by 2 bases; junction bases not matched to a gene: 17. Germline lookup yields CDR1 LNHDA and CDR2 SQIVND (reference sequence). This CDR3 spans 17 amino acids. The CDR3 nucleotides are TGTGCCAGTTATCCGAAAGGACAGGCCACGCCGAACTATGGCTACACCTTC. Translated: CASYPKGQATPNYGYTF.

The chain has TRBV18 and TRBJ1-1; D is undetermined. The CDR3 has 14 residues. Germline V CDR1 and CDR2: KGHSH, LQKENI. Trimming pared 0 bases from V and 3 bases from J, leaving 8 bases between. The CDR3 DNA reads TGTGCCAGCTCACCACCATCCACATACACTGAAGCTTTCTTT. Its translation: CASSPPSTYTEAFF.

This clone was detected once. This sample also contains other DNA sequences that code for the same CDR3. The chain joins TRBV5-1 to TRBJ2-7, with 10 positions matching TRBD1. The trim removed 4 bases at V and 2 bases at J, leaving 3 bases unmatched. Germline V lookup: CDR1 SGHRS, CDR2 YFSETQ. This CDR3 comprises 14 residues. As DNA, the CDR3 is TGCGCCAGCAGCCCAGGACAGGGGGCCTACGAGCAGTACTTC. Translating it yields CASSPGQGAYEQYF.

The V gene is TRBV5-4, the J gene TRBJ2-4; maybe TRBD1 (6 bases). Germline CDR1 and CDR2: SGHNT and YYREEE (reference sequence). The length of the CDR3 is 17 residues. Trimming removed 4 bases at V and 0 bases at J, with 17 bases between. CDR3: CASSPGVGAGAKNIQYF. CDR3 nucleotide sequence: TGTGCCAGCAGCCCAGGGGTCGGGGCAGGAGCCAAAAACATTCAGTACTTC.

This clone was counted once. The chain recombines TRBV15 with TRBJ2-3, with 8 nucleotides matching TRBD1. With 5 bases clipped from V and 2 bases from J, the junction kept 9 bases outside the gene matches. The germline V gene encodes CDR1 LNHNV and CDR2 YYDKDF (reference sequence). This CDR3 contains 16 residues. The CDR3 region has the DNA TGTGCCACCAGCCCTGGACAGGGTAAGATCACAGATACGCAGTATTTT. Its translation: CATSPGQGKITDTQYF.

The chain is built from TRBV12-3 or TRBV12-4 and TRBJ1-2; D unresolved. The CDR3 consists of 13 residues. Trimming pared 1 base from V and 7 bases from J, leaving 10 bases between. The CDR3 DNA reads TGTGCCAGCAGTTTAGGCAGGCTATTTGGCTACACCTTC. This sequence encodes CASSLGRLFGYTF.

The gene calls are TRBV10-1 and TRBJ1-3, with D tentatively TRBD1 (5 bases). The CDR3 has 15 amino acids. Trimming pared 5 bases from V and 0 bases from J, leaving 11 bases between. Germline V gives CDR1 WNHNN, CDR2 SYGVQD (reference sequence). CDR3 in amino acids: CASSRDGSSGNTIYF. The DNA of the CDR3 is TGCGCCAGCAGTCGGGACGGGAGCTCTGGAAACACCATATATTTT.

V usage is TRBV4-1 and J usage is TRBJ1-5; no definite D call. V gave up 1 base and J gave up 4 bases, with 5 bases separating them. The CDR3 covers 13 residues. Germline assignment: CDR1 MGHRA and CDR2 YSYEKL. CDR3 in amino acids: CASSQAVNQPQHF. The CDR3 DNA sequence: TGCGCCAGCAGCCAAGCGGTAAATCAGCCCCAGCATTTT.

This clone appeared a single time. The chain recombines TRBV4-3 with TRBJ2-6; TRBD1 matches at 8 bases. The trim removed 0 bases at V and 1 base at J, leaving 8 bases unmatched. The CDR3 covers 19 residues. CDR1 and CDR2 (germline): LGHNA, YSLEER. The CDR3 DNA reads as TGCGCCAGCAGCCAAGATAGGGGCCAGGGGGCGTCTGGGGCCAACGTCCTGACTTTC. It specifies CASSQDRGQGASGANVLTF.

On this clone: One junction end does not reproduce the germline sequence, and a read error may be involved. This chain connects TRBV7-3 to TRBJ2-2, with TRBD2 matching 8 bases. CDR1 is SGHTA, CDR2 FQGTGA, per germline. The CDR3 has 16 amino acids. The CDR3 region has the DNA TGTGCCAGCAGCTTATATAGCGGGACGAAAACCGGGGAGCTGTTTTTT. It is translated as CASSLYSGTKTGELFF.

The chain combines TRBV6-6 with TRBJ2-1; 11 positions agree with TRBD2. The CDR3 is 15 residues long. Germline-derived CDR1 and CDR2 are MNHNY and SVGAGI (reference sequence). V shed 6 bases and J 2 bases; nucleotides not matched to a gene: 3. CDR3 sequence reads: CASRTSGGPYNEQFF. In nucleotides, the CDR3 is TGTGCCAGCAGAACTAGCGGGGGCCCCTACAATGAGCAGTTCTTC.

The chain recombines TRBV9 with TRBJ2-5; tentative D call: TRBD2 (6 bases). The CDR3 extends over 14 amino acids. V was cut by 3 bases and J by 3 bases, with 12 bases left in between. The V gene's germline CDR1 is SGDLS and CDR2 YYNGEE. CDR3 DNA sequence: TGTGCCAGCAGCGCCCCGTGGGGGGAAGAGACCCAGTACTTC. It codes for CASSAPWGEETQYF.

V and J are TRBV2 and TRBJ2-7; D remains ambiguous. The CDR3 length is 14 residues. The V end lost 3 bases, the J end lost 2 bases, and 11 bases lay between the germline ends. CDR1 is SNHLY, CDR2 FYNNEI, per germline. The CDR3 region has the DNA TGTGCCAGCAGTGAGGTCCAGATGGCCTACGAGCAGTACTTC. It encodes CASSEVQMAYEQYF.

The chain links TRBV9 to TRBJ1-2; unclear D gene. This CDR3 spans 15 amino acids. Trimming stripped 0 bases from V and 0 bases from J, with 9 bases between. Looked up from germline, CDR1 is SGDLS and CDR2 is YYNGEE. CDR3 DNA sequence: TGTGCCAGCAGCGTAGGTGCAGGTGCTAACTATGGCTACACCTTC. It codes for CASSVGAGANYGYTF.

DNA for the CDR3: TGTGCCAGCAGCTTGGGGGCCCTAAGCTCCTACGAGCAGTACTTC. Protein: CASSLGALSSYEQYF. The V and J genes are TRBV7-2 and TRBJ2-7; the D gene is possibly TRBD1 (6 bases). The length of the CDR3 is 15 residues. V was pared by 3 bases and J by 0 bases, with 12 bases between. From germline, CDR1 is SGHTA and CDR2 FQGNSA.

V gene TRBV6-2 or TRBV6-3 combines with J gene TRBJ1-2; 9 nucleotides match TRBD1. The J segment lost 6 bases and the V segment lost 6 bases, leaving 11 bases of the junction unmatched. The CDR3 has 15 residues. Germline V gene sequence: CDR1 MNHEY, CDR2 SVGEGT. The CDR3 coding sequence is TGTGCCAGCAGCCCACAGGGGGCGGTGGTAGATGGCTACACCTTC. Amino acids: CASSPQGAVVDGYTF.

The V gene is TRBV10-3, the J gene TRBJ2-7, with 8 bases fitting TRBD1. J lost 2 bases, V lost 10 bases, and 4 bases had no gene match. Germline V gene data show CDR1 as ENHRY and CDR2 as SYGVKD. This CDR3 spans 12 amino acids. The CDR3 nucleotides are TGTGCCACCAAGGACAGGGCCTACGAGCAGTACTTC. Its protein product is CATKDRAYEQYF.

This clone was picked up one time. This chain links TRBV3-1 (or the pseudogene TRBV3-2) with TRBJ1-2, with unresolved D. V was clipped by 1 base and J by 7 bases, with 4 bases between them. The CDR3 runs 11 residues. The germline CDR1 and CDR2 sequences are LGHDT and YNNKEL (reference sequence). As DNA, the CDR3 is TGTGCCAGCAGCCAAGCGGGTGGCTACACCTTC. Translating gives CASSQAGGYTF.

The gene calls are TRBV19 and TRBJ2-3, with D tentatively TRBD1 (6 bases). The CDR3 covers 15 residues. V lost 11 bases and J lost 0, with 18 bases in between. Germline V lookup: CDR1 LNHDA, CDR2 SQIVND (reference sequence). The CDR3: CACTPQGRSTDTQYF. The CDR3 DNA follows: TGTGCCTGTACGCCCCAGGGGAGAAGCACAGATACGCAGTATTTT. Drawing the rest from reference TRBV19 and TRBJ2-3, the complete variable domain is DGGITQSPKYLFRKEGQNVTLSCEQNLNHDAMYWYRQDPGQGLRLIYYSQIVNDFQKGDIAEGYSVSREKKESFPLTVTSAQKNPTAFYLCACTPQGRSTDTQYFGPGTRLTVL.